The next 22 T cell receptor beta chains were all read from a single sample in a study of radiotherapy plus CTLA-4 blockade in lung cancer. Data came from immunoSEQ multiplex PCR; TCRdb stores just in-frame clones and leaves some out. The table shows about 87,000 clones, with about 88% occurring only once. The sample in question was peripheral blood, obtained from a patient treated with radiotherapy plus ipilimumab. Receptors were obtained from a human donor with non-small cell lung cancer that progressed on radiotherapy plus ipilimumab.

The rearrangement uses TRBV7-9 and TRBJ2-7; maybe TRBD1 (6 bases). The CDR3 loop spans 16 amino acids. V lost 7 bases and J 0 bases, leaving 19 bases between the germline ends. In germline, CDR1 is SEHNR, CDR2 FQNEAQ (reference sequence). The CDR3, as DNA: TGTGCCAGCACCGATAGGGGGACGGTGAGCTCCTACGAGCAGTACTTC. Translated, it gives CASTDRGTVSSYEQYF.

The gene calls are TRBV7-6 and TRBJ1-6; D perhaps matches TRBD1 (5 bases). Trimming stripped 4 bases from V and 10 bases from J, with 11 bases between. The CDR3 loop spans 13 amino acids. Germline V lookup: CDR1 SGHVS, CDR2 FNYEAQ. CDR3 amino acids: CASSWGTVSPLHF. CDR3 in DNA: TGTGCCAGCAGCTGGGGGACTGTCTCACCCCTCCACTTT.

As DNA, the CDR3 is TGTGCCTGGATAGGTAGCGGGAGGGCCAGGGAGACCCAGTACTTC. This gives the protein CAWIGSGRARETQYF. V is TRBV30 and J is TRBJ2-5, with 11 bases identical to TRBD2. The CDR3 is made up of 15 amino acids. Per germline, CDR1 GTSNPN and CDR2 SVGIG (reference sequence). The V and J ends lost 4 bases and 5 bases, in that order; junction bases with no gene match: 9.

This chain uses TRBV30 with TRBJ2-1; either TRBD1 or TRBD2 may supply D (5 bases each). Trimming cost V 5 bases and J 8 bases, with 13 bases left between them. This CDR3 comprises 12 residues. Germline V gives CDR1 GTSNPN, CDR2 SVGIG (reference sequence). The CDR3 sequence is CAWWGPKDEQFF. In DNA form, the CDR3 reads TGTGCCTGGTGGGGACCCAAGGATGAGCAGTTCTTC.

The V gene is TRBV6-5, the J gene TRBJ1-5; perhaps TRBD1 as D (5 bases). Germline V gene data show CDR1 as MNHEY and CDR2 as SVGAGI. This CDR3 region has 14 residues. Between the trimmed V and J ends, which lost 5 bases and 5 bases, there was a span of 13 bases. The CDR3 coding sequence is TGTGCCAGCAGTGGGGACGCACGATATCAGCCCCAGCATTTT. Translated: CASSGDARYQPQHF.

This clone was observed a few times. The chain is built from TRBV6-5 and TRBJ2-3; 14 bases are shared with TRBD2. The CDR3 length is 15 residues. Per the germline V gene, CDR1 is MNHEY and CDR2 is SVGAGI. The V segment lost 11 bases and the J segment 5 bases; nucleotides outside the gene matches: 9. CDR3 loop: CAGATSGGAGDTQYF. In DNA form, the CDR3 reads TGTGCCGGGGCGACTAGCGGGGGGGCCGGAGATACGCAGTATTTT.

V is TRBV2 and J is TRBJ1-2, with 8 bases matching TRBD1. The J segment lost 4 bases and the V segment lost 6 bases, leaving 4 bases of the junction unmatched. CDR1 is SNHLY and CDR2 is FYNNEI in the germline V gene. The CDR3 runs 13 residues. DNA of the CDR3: TGTGCCAGCAGCCCGGACAGGGTCTATGGCTACACCTTC. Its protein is CASSPDRVYGYTF.

The CDR3 spells CAWNGQGASYEQYF. CDR3 bases: TGTGCCTGGAACGGACAGGGGGCATCCTACGAGCAGTACTTC. The V call is TRBV30, the J call TRBJ2-7, with 11 bases lining up with TRBD1. CDR1 and CDR2 from the germline V gene are GTSNPN and SVGIG (reference sequence). With V trimmed by 4 bases and J by 1 base, 3 bases remained unmatched. The CDR3 contains 14 residues. The variable domain in full, completed from reference TRBV30 and TRBJ2-7, reads SQTIHQWPATLVQPVGSPLSLECTVEGTSNPNLYWYRQAAGRGLQLLFYSVGIGQISSEVPQNLSASRPQDRQFILSSKKLLLSDSGFYLCAWNGQGASYEQYFGPGTRLTVT.

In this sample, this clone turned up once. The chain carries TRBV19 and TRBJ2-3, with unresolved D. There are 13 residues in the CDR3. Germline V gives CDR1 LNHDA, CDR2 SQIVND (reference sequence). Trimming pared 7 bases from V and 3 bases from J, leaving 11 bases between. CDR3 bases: TGTGCCAGTACCCCGACCGTGACAGATACGCAGTATTTT. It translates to CASTPTVTDTQYF.

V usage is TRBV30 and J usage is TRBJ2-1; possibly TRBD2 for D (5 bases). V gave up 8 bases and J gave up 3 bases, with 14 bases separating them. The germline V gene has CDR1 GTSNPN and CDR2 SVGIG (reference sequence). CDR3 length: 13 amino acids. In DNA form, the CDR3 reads TGTGCCGGGCTCTTTGAGGGCTACAATGAGCAGTTCTTC. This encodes CAGLFEGYNEQFF. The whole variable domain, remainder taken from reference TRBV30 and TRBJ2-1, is SQTIHQWPATLVQPVGSPLSLECTVEGTSNPNLYWYRQAAGRGLQLLFYSVGIGQISSEVPQNLSASRPQDRQFILSSKKLLLSDSGFYLCAGLFEGYNEQFFGPGTRLTVL.

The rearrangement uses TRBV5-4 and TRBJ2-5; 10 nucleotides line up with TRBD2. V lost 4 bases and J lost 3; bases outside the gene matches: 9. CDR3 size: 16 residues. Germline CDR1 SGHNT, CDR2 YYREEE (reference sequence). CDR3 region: CASSPVPLAGEETQYF. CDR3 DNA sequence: TGTGCCAGCAGCCCGGTTCCGCTAGCGGGAGAAGAGACCCAGTACTTC. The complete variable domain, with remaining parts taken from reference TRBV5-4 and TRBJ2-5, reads ETGVTQSPTHLIKTRGQQVTLRCSSQSGHNTVSWYQQALGQGPQFIFQYYREEENGRGNFPPRFSGLQFPNYSSELNVNALELDDSALYLCASSPVPLAGEETQYFGPGTRLLVL.

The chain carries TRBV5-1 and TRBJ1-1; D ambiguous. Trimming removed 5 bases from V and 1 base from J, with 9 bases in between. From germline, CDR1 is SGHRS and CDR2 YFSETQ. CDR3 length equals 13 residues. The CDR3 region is CASSGFQNTEAFF. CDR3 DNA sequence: TGCGCCAGCAGTGGCTTCCAGAACACTGAAGCTTTCTTT.

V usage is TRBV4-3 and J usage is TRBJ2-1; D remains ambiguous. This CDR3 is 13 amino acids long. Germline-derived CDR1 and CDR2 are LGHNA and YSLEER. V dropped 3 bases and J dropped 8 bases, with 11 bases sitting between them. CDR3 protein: CASSHRPGDEQFF. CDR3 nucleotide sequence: TGCGCCAGCAGCCACCGCCCTGGGGATGAGCAGTTCTTC.

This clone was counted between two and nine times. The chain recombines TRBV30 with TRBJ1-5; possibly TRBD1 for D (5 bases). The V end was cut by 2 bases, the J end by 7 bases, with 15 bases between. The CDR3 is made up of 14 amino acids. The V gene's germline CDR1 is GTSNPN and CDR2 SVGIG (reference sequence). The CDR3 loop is CAWSTRDGRQPQHF. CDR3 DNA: TGTGCCTGGAGTACCAGGGATGGTCGACAGCCCCAGCATTTT.

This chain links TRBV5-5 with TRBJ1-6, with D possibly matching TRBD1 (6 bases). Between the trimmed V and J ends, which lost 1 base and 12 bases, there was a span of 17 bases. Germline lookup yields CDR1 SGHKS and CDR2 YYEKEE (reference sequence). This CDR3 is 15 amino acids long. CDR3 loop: CASSLISSQGKPLHF. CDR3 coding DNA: TGTGCCAGCAGCTTGATATCGTCTCAGGGGAAACCCCTCCACTTT.

The CDR3 coding sequence is TGCGCCAGCAGCCCCCGACAGGGGGCGAACTATGGCTACACCTTC. It translates to CASSPRQGANYGYTF. The gene calls are TRBV4-1 and TRBJ1-2; 10 bases agree with TRBD1. Germline V gene data show CDR1 as MGHRA and CDR2 as YSYEKL. The CDR3 is 15 amino acids. Trimming cost V 4 bases and J 2 bases; bases outside gene matches: 4.

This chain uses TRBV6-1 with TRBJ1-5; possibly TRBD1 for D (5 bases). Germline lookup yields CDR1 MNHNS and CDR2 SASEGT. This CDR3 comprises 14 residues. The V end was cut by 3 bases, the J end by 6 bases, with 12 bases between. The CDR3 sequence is CASSDRVSGQPQHF. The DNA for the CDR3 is TGTGCCAGCAGTGACAGGGTTTCAGGTCAGCCCCAGCATTTT.

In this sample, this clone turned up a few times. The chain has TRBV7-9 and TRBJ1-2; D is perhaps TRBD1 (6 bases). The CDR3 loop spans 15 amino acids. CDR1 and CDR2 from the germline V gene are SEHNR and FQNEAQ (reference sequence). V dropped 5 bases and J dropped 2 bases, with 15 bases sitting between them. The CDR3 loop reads CASSPLIGQNYGYTF. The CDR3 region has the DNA TGTGCCAGCAGCCCACTCATTGGACAGAACTATGGCTACACCTTC.

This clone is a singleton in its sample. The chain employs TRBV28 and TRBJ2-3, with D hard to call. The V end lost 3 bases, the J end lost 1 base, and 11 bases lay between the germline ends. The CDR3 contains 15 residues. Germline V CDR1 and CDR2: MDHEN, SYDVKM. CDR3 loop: CASSLARTGTDTQYF. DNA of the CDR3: TGTGCCAGCAGTTTGGCTAGGACGGGCACAGATACGCAGTATTTT.

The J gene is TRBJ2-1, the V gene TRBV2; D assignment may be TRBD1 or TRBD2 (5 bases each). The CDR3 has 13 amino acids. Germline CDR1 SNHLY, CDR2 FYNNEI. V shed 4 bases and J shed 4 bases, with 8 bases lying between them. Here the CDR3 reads CASSGDGYNEQFF. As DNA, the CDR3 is TGTGCCAGCAGTGGGGACGGTTACAATGAGCAGTTCTTC.

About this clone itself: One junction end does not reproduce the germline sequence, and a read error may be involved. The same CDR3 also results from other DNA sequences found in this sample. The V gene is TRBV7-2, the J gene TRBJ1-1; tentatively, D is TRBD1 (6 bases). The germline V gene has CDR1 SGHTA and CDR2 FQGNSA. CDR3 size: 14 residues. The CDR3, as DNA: TGTGCTAGCAGCCTAGACAGGCTGAACACTGAAGCTTTCTTT. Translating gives CASSLDRLNTEAFF.

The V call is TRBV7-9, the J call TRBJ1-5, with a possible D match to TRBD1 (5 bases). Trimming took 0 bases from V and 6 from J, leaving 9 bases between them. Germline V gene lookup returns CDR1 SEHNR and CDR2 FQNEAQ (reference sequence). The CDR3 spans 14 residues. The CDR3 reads CASSLAGVGQPQHF. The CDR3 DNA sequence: TGTGCCAGCAGCTTAGCGGGGGTGGGTCAGCCCCAGCATTTT.